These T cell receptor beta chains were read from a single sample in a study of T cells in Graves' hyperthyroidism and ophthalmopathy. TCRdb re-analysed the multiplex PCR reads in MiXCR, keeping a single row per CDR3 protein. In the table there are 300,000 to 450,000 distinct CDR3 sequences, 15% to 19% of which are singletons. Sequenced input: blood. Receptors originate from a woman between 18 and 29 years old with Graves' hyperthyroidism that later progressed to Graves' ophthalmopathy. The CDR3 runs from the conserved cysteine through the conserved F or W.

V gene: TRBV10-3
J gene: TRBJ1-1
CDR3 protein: CAISDGRMNTEAFF

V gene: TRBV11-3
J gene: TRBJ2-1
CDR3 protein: CASSQSGYSYNEQFF

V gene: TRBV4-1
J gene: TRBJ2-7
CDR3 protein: CASSQDLVGGVIPYEQYF

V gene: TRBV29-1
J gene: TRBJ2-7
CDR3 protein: CSAMGGTSDYEQYF

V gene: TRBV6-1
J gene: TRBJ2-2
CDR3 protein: CASMKYLTGELFF

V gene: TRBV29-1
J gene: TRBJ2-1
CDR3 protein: CSVLQDEQFF

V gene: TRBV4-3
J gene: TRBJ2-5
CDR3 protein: CASSQDRGTGETQYF

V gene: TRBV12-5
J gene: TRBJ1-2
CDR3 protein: CASGTGTGDRYTF

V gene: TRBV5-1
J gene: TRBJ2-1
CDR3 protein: CASSLAKEQGRFVNEQLF

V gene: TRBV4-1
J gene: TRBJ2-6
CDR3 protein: CASSQGTGKQGTGANVLTF

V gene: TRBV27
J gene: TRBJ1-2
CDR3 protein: CASRPSPGDQIFGYTF

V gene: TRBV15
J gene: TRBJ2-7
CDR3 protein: CATSDPGTDPYEQYF